The sequence of this T cell receptor beta chain was determined in a study of shared clonotypes between healthy human individuals. This clone appeared once. Antigen: not known. Sequencing was performed with immunoSEQ multiplex PCR; in TCRdb, only in-frame clones are kept and a portion is missing. The repertoire includes about half a million clones, around 79% of them detected once, and around 14% sits in the top ten. The study, taken as a whole, reports: Sharing of clonotypes among donors was expected to vary with sequencing depth. Investigators collected only blood, and repertoires in tissues likely differ.

The specimen was PBMCs. The TCR was taken from a middle-aged woman in good health. Some clones in this sample may be carry-over from other donors' samples.

This chain's CDR3 is CASTHLMGDTQYF. In DNA form, the CDR3 reads TGTGCCAGCACCCACCTCATGGGGGATACGCAGTATTTT. The gene calls are TRBV7-2 and TRBJ2-3; D remains unclear. The germline CDR1 and CDR2 sequences are SGHTA and FQGNSA. The V end lost 7 bases, the J end lost 6 bases, and 14 bases lay between the germline ends. The CDR3 contains 13 residues.